The present T cell receptor beta chain was sequenced within a study of T-cell memory formation after mild COVID-19. TCRdb re-called the 5' RACE reads through MiXCR, storing one row per CDR3 protein. This sample has about 500,000 distinct CDR3 sequences; roughly 20% occur once, and the top ten carry around 12%. Trimming removed 3 bases from V and 0 bases from J, with 14 bases in between. The CDR3 extends over 16 amino acids. Germline CDR1 reads SGDLS; CDR2 reads YYNGEE. This clonotype was sampled from an adult woman who had mild COVID-19 (a few samples of this study predate the infection). Cell type and time point are not known. The sample was PBMCs or a T cell subset sorted from them (not recorded which). The V gene is TRBV9, the J gene TRBJ2-3; D is undetermined. The CDR3 coding sequence is TGTGCCAGCAGCGCCGGCATAGGCCCTAGCACAGATACGCAGTATTTT. It translates to CASSAGIGPSTDTQYF.